This T cell receptor beta chain stems from a study of PD-1 blockade in classical Hodgkin lymphoma. Study-level results: Complete responders had baseline diversity similar to newly diagnosed patients. Newly diagnosed patients were reported to exhibit reduced baseline TCR diversity relative to healthy donors. Differences between repertoires have undefined causes, possibly disease activity or prior therapy.

Using immunoSEQ multiplex PCR, the repertoire was profiled, and TCRdb retains in-frame clones only, with some absent. The table lists some 90,000 clones, around four fifths of them singletons. In regard to this clone: Its antigen is as yet unknown. Other nucleotide sequences in the sample specify the same CDR3.

Deletions cut 6 bases from V and 1 base from J, with 8 bases between. The CDR3 is 13 residues long. In germline, CDR1 is MNHEY, CDR2 SMNVEV (reference sequence). Stated time point: cycle 4 day 1 (C4D1), after 6 weeks of nivolumab. Every patient experienced relapse after autologous stem cell transplantation, and brentuximab vedotin exposure varied. The sample in question was peripheral blood mononuclear cells (PBMCs), obtained before the fourth cycle of nivolumab. The chain uses TRBV27 and TRBJ2-3; no firm D call. This receptor was obtained from a human donor with classical Hodgkin lymphoma. For the CDR3, the DNA is TGTGCCAGCAGGGGGTCGGGCACAGATACGCAGTATTTT. Its translation is CASRGSGTDTQYF.